Sequencing of this T cell receptor beta chain was carried out in a study of blood T cell repertoires in COVID-19. Whole-study context: Acute-phase and convalescent COVID-19 samples originated in the United States, Italy and Spain. The cDNA or gDNA used as material had been derived from T cells, B-cell-depleted T cells, or PBMCs.

Here immunoSEQ multiplex PCR was the method, and the copy in TCRdb shows in-frame clones only, minus some. The repertoire holds about 59,000 clones, with about 80% as singletons. There are 13 residues in the CDR3. From germline, CDR1 is LNHDA and CDR2 SQIVND (reference sequence). V was trimmed by 9 bases and J by 4 bases, leaving 10 bases between them. Specimen: peripheral blood. The sequence derives from a woman older than 75 with acute or convalescent COVID-19. The chain employs TRBV19 and TRBJ2-6; a weak D match, TRBD2 (5 bases). CDR3 DNA: TGTGCCAGCGGGGAAGGCGGGGCCAACGTCCTGACTTTC. Translated, it gives CASGEGGANVLTF.